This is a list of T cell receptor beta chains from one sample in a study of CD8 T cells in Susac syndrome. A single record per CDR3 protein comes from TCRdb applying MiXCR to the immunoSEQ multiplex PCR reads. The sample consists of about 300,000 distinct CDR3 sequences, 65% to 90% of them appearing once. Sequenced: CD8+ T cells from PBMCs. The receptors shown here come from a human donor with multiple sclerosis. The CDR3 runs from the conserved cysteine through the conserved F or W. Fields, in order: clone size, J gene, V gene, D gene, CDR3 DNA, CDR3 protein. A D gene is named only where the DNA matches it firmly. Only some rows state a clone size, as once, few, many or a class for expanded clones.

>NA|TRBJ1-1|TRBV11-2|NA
TGTGCCAGCAGCTTCGAGTTGACTGAAGCTTCCTTT
CASSFELTEASF
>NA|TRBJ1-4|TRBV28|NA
TGTGCCAGCAGTTATGGTGACAGTTCTAATGAAAAACTGTTTTTT
CASSYGDSSNEKLFF
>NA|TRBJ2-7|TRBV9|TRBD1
TGTGCCAGCAGCGTGGGACAGGGCCCGTCCTACGAGCAGTACTTC
CASSVGQGPSYEQYF
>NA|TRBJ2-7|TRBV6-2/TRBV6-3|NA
TGTGCCAGCAGTTACTCGAGAGCCTCGCCGACCTACGAGCAGTACTTC
CASSYSRASPTYEQYF
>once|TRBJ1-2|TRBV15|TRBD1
TGTGCCACCAGCAGTGACCGGACAGGGACACACATCTATGGCTACACCTTC
CATSSDRTGTHIYGYTF
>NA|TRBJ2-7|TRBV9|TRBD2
TGTGCCAGCAGCGTAGCGACTAGCGCCCTGGAGCAGTACTTC
CASSVATSALEQYF
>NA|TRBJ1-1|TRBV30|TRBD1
TGTGCCTGGAGTGGGACAGGGGTTACTGAAGCTTTCTTT
CAWSGTGVTEAFF
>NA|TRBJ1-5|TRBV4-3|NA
TGCGCCAGCAGTTGGGTCCGGGCAGGGGATCAGCCCCAGCATTTT
CASSWVRAGDQPQHF
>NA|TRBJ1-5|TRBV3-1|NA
TGTGCCAGCAGCCAAGACGGAGAGGGGGTCGTCAATCAGCCCCAGCATTTT
CASSQDGEGVVNQPQHF
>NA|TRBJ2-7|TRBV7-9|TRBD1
TGTGCCAGCAGCTTACAGGGGGCCGGATACGAGCAGTACTTC
CASSLQGAGYEQYF
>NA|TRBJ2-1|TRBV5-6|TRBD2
TGTGCCAGCAGCTTAAATCTAGCGGGAGGGGGTGACAATGAGCAGTTCTTC
CASSLNLAGGGDNEQFF
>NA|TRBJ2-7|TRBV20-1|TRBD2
TGCAGTGCAATGTCTAGCGGAAATTCCTACGAGCAGTACTTC
CSAMSSGNSYEQYF
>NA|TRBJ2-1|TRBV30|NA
TGTGCCTGGAGTGCTACCCCTCTCGGTGAGCAGTTCTTC
CAWSATPLGEQFF
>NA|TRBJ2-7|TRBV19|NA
TGTGCCAGTAGTATCGTGGCTTATGGCCGCCCCGGCTACGAGCAGTACTTC
CASSIVAYGRPGYEQYF
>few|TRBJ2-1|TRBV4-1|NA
TGCGCCAGCAGCCAAGGTCTGCGCGGGCGGGGAGACTACAATGAGCAGTTCTTC
CASSQGLRGRGDYNEQFF
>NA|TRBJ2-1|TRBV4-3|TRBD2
TGCGCCAGCAGCCAAGACCTCCGGACTAGCGGAGTTTACAATGAGCAGTTCTTC
CASSQDLRTSGVYNEQFF
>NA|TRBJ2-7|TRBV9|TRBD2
TGTGCCAGCAGCTTAGATAGCGGGAGTGCCACCGAGCAGTACTTC
CASSLDSGSATEQYF
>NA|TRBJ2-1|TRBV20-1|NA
TGCAGTGCAACAAACATAGGACGGCGAGTGTGGCTAGATGAGCAGTTCTTC
CSATNIGRRVWLDEQFF
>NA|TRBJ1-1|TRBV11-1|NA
TGTGCCAGCAGCCGCGAGAACCCGCTAACCTCTGAAGCTTTCTTT
CASSRENPLTSEAFF
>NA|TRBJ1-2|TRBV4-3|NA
TGCGCCAGCAGAAAGGGAACAGGGACTAACTATGGCTACACCTTC
CASRKGTGTNYGYTF
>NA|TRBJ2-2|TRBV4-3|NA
TGCGCCAGCAGCCAAGAGGGGGCAGGGTTGAGTACCGGGGAGCTGTTTTTT
CASSQEGAGLSTGELFF
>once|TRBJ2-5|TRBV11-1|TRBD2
TGTGCCAGCAGCTCCCTGGCGGGAGTAGAAGAGACCCAGTACTTC
CASSSLAGVEETQYF
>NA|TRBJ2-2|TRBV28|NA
TGTGCCAGCAGTCCACTGTGGGGGAACACCGGGGAGCTGTTTTTT
CASSPLWGNTGELFF
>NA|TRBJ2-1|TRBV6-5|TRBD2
TGTGCCAGTATAGCGGGAGGGCCGGTAAACAATGAGCAGTTCTTC
CASIAGGPVNNEQFF
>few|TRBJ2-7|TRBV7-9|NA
TGTGCCAGCAGCCGCCCAGGGAGCTACGAGCAGTACTTC
CASSRPGSYEQYF
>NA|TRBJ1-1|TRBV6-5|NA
TGTGCCAGCAGTTACTCACAGGGTGAAGCTTTCTTT
CASSYSQGEAFF
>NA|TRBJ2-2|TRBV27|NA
TGTGCCAGCAGTGGTAGGCCGGGGAACACCGGGGAGCTGTTTTTT
CASSGRPGNTGELFF
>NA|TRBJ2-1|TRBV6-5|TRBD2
TGTGCCAGCAGTTCTCTAGCGGGAGTTGCCTACAATGAGCAGTTCTTC
CASSSLAGVAYNEQFF
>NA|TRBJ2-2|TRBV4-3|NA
TGCGCCAGCAGCCAAGATTTCGGCACCGGGGAGCTGTTTTTT
CASSQDFGTGELFF
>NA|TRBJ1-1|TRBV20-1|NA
TGCAGTGCTAGAGGAGACAGGAGGAAAATGAACACTGAAGCTTTCTTT
CSARGDRRKMNTEAFF
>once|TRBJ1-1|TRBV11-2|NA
TGTGCCAGCAGCCCGACAATGAGGGGACACACAAAGGCCCGGGCTTTCTTT
CASSPTMRGHTKARAFF
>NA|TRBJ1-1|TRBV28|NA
TGTGCCAGCAGTTTATCTGGGTGGAAAGGGACTGAAGCTTTCTTT
CASSLSGWKGTEAFF
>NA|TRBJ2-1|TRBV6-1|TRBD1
TGTGCCAGCAGCAGAGGGGCCGGGACAGGAGGTGAGGAGCAGTTCTTC
CASSRGAGTGGEEQFF
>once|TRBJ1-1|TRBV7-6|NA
TGTGCCAGCAGCAGTACGTACTGGGGCTCGAACACTGAAGCTTTCTTT
CASSSTYWGSNTEAFF
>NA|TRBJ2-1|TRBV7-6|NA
TGTGCCAGCAGCTTAGAAGCGGGCGGTGACAATGAGCAGTTCTTC
CASSLEAGGDNEQFF